This T cell receptor (beta chain) was recorded in a study of cytomegalovirus exposure and HLA in healthy donors (dated by TCRdb to about 2017). Concerning the study at large: According to an earlier analysis of 550 to 750 of the donors, about 180 million T cells yielded some 120 million unique TCR beta sequences and more than 250 Gb of sequence data. An early release covering roughly 600 HLA-typed donors comprised 300 to 350 gigabases of sequencing data and around 86 million unique TCR sequences. Of the roughly 410 genotyped donors, 81% were placed in the genetic ancestry cluster associated with self-reported Caucasian donors. The aim of the study was to test whether cataloging public T cell receptors could identify signatures of past pathogen exposure. The study profiled the T cell repertoires of about 720 subjects by immunosequencing and related them to cytomegalovirus serostatus. A separate validation cohort of about 110 different subjects was used in addition to the approximately 700-subject first cohort. To predict cytomegalovirus infection status, the study brought together high-throughput TCR immunosequencing, statistical association of individual TCRs with disease status, and machine learning. A later analysis re-analyzed previously published TCR beta repertoires from roughly 600 donors and added high-resolution HLA genotyping to study TCR occurrence patterns. Rather than using new phenotypic data, the later analysis identified candidate immune exposures from TCR beta sequences and from how often those sequences occurred across donors. An earlier analysis of 500 to 750 of the donors applied high-throughput TCR beta sequencing to assess whether each TCR beta V gene segment acted as functional or pseudogenic. Alongside the repertoire data, information on donor age, sex, ethnicity and CMV serostatus was compiled. Genome-wide SNP genotypes for about 55% of the roughly 670 donors were used in a later genetic analysis, which treated that subset as a discovery cohort. Every repertoire in the discovery cohort had been generated on one and the same sequencing platform. Both class I and class II loci were covered by HLA typing, at four-digit resolution. The number of typed donors differed by locus: roughly 620-630 for A, B, C, DRB1 and DQB1; 522 for DQA1; over 600 for DPA1; and approximately 450 for DPB1. Because of strong linkage in the cohort, roughly 5 DR-DQ haplotypes were treated as single units for association and clustering. On average, around 240,000 unique TCR beta nucleotide sequences were sequenced per donor among about 400 genotyped donors of the cohort, with around 19% of those sequences being non-productive.

General conclusions and limits of the study: The presence/absence analyses assumed that sequencing depth was roughly uniform across donors, and that assumption may not be true. In a later analysis, 16,951 TCR beta sequences were associated with specific HLA alleles at a false discovery rate of 0.05. Broadly in line with IMGT annotations, most TCR beta V segments showed up in productive rearrangements about 87% or about 30% of the time in an earlier analysis of around 600 of the donors. Most TCR sequences were seen in very few donors, while some public TCRs were found in many individuals. In a later analysis, several top co-occurrence clusters were reported to appear linked to parvovirus B19, influenza, CMV and Epstein-Barr virus. Most CMV-associated TCR beta chains appeared to be HLA-restricted in a later analysis, and the HLA associations seemed to be driven largely by CMV exposure. A cluster of highly shared sequence variants was judged likely to be a technical artifact of the sequencing pipeline. A later analysis found that HLA-associated TCR beta chains were more clonally expanded and had lower generation probabilities than equally common non-associated chains. The 87-base-pair reads could not distinguish some IMGT-functional V segments, including TRBV6-2 and TRBV6-3, so those segments were excluded. In a later analysis, TCR association rates were found to vary across HLA loci, with the most associated TCRs seen for DRB1 alleles and the fewest for HLA-C alleles. Immune exposure information for the cohort was limited to CMV serostatus. When HLA alleles, especially DR and DQ, strongly co-occurred, attributing TCR associations to individual alleles was difficult. This cohort had only TCR beta chains sequenced, and the lack of alpha or paired-chain data limited which features could be detected. Correlated functional status among segregating V segments might reflect linkage disequilibrium, but an unknown experimental factor could not be ruled out. V-gene and J-gene trimming of TCR beta chains was associated with a missense DCLRE1C variant in a later genetic analysis, and the association was replicated in an independent cohort. In the study, 164 TCR beta chains were listed as associated with cytomegalovirus. Because counts were too low, seventeen rarely observed V segments, including chromosome 9 orphons, were excluded from the earlier analysis of some 540 of the donors. It was suggested by the authors that the approach could potentially be generalized to other disease states and immunological phenotypes. In vitro tests confirmed that a few of the cytomegalovirus-associated TCR beta chains recognize cytomegalovirus antigens. HLA typing was unavailable for some donors at each locus, so association tests used only the typed subset. In both the original and validation cohorts, the classifier was reported to diagnose cytomegalovirus status with high specificity and sensitivity. According to a later genetic analysis, donors in an Asian-associated ancestry cluster had fewer N-insertions in productive TCRs than the approximately 630-donor mean. A further reported finding was that TCR beta sequences accurately predicted the HLA-A and HLA-B alleles for most subjects in the first cohort.

The germline V gene yields SGHRS for CDR1 and YFSETQ for CDR2. From its cysteine to its phenylalanine, the CDR3 spans 18 amino acids. Kept here is only the CDR3 DNA, which spans 54 bases and is read in frame from base 1. The germline V end is reduced by 2 bases and the J end by 4 bases; junction bases left unmatched: 11. Libraries were made using the immunoSEQ multiplex PCR assay. A mixture of 60 forward primers for TCR Vbeta segments and 13 reverse primers for TCR Jbeta segments was used in the multiplex PCR. The CDR3 region of rearranged TCR beta genes was amplified from genomic DNA by a multiplex PCR assay. Amplified TCR beta libraries were sequenced as 87-base-pair reads on the Illumina HiSeq System. The paper's data handling went like this. Across the 600 to 700 repertoires, a later analysis counted some 80 million unique TCR beta chains, around 11 million of which were shared by at least two donors. Raw reads were error-corrected and collapsed into unique sequences by a nearest-neighbor algorithm in which closely related sequences were merged to remove PCR and sequencing errors. Alignment of CDR3 sequences to IMGT reference sequences was used to assign V, D and J gene segments. For a sequence to be retained, at least a six-nucleotide match to both a V gene segment and a J gene segment was required. A rearrangement counted as productive if the CDR3 had no stop codons and remained in frame with V and J, and every other rearrangement counted as non-productive. CDR3 was defined by IMGT convention, running from the second conserved V-encoded cysteine to the conserved J-encoded phenylalanine. The earlier analysis of about 500 of the donors excluded sequences that lacked an unambiguous match to a single V gene segment. An earlier analysis of several hundred of the donors called V segments functional above 56.7% productive rearrangements and segregating when the between-donor standard deviation exceeded 5%. A statistical classification framework was built for diagnosing cytomegalovirus status from the catalog of TCR beta chain sequences. A later analysis assigned V and J genes by comparing TCR nucleotide sequences with IMGT/GENE-DB human TR gene sequences. Using the TCRdist pipeline, a later analysis assigned CDR3 sequences along with most-parsimonious VDJ recombination scenarios. In a later analysis, each TCR beta chain was defined by its CDR3 amino acid sequence together with its V-gene family, and reads lacking a unique V-gene family were excluded. To address suspected cross-contamination and a sequencing artifact, a later analysis removed approximately 590 highly shared, low-generation-probability nucleotide sequences. In a later analysis, a clonal expansion index was calculated for each public chain from normalized within-repertoire ranks of inferred template counts. In a later analysis, generation probabilities were computed with a VDJ recombination model fitted to out-of-frame rearrangements, and the resulting probabilities were checked against IGoR. In a later analysis, hypergeometric tests were used to score TCR-TCR, TCR-HLA and TCR-CMV co-occurrence, with a repertoire-size bias correction applied to TCR pairs. To estimate false discovery rates, a later analysis permuted the HLA or CMV assignments 20 times. In a later analysis, co-occurring TCRs were grouped with DBSCAN, and TCRdist sequence similarity was added when clustering was performed within HLA-allele-positive subsets. Repertoires with fewer than 30,000 or more than 120,000 public chains were left out of co-occurrence clustering, as were a handful of repertoires with anomalous nucleotide sharing. Here the immuneACCESS table is served through TCRdb, limited to in-frame sequences with V and J called. Missing clones are a known gap in these copies; in checked studies unresolved V genes cover under half, and the rest lacks a known reason. V, J and clone size are those of that table, while D and trimming were read from the DNA. The sample table records around 150,000 clones; around 68% of these occur just once. Of the sample, approximately 1.5% falls within the top ten clones.

The cohort was made up of hundreds of healthy bone marrow donors. All cohort members were sampled while nominally healthy, although unrecorded immune exposures were likely present. The donor tested CMV seronegative and was one of the 352 seronegative cohort members. Each donor provided a peripheral blood sample, and peripheral blood mononuclear cells were used for TCR beta sequencing. The Qiagen DNeasy Blood Extraction Kit was used to extract genomic DNA from the blood cell samples. Concerning this clone itself: Its antigen has not been determined. Per-nucleotide qualities are absent, and no much larger clonotype sits a single base away.

This sequence was found in a man aged 45-65 years in good health and CMV-seronegative. What was sequenced was PBMCs. The V gene is TRBV5-1 and the J gene is TRBJ2-3, and 12 junctional nucleotides match TRBD2. The base sequence is TGCGCCAGCAGCTTAAAGCCTAGCGGGGGGGCCGGCTCAGATACGCAGTATTTT. The encoded protein is CASSLKPSGGAGSDTQYF.